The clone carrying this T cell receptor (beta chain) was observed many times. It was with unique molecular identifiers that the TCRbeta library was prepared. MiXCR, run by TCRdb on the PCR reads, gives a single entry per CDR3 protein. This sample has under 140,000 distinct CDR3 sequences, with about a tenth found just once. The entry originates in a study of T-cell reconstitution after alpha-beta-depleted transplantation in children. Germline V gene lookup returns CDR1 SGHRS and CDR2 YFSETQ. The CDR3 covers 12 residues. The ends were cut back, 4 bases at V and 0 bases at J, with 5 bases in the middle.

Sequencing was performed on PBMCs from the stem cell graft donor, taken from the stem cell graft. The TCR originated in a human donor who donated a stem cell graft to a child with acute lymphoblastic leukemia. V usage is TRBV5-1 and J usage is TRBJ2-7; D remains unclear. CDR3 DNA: TGCGCCAGCAGCGGGGTCTCCTACGAGCAGTACTTC. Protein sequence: CASSGVSYEQYF.